This record concerns one TCR beta chain sequence. The antigen is not known. A quantity of roughly 0.5 to 1 ug RNA underwent reverse transcription using random hexamers. A multiplex approach, immunoSEQ multiplex PCR, amplified TCR beta CDR3 across 54 Vbeta and 13 Jbeta. TCRdb independently ran MiXCR on the immunoSEQ multiplex PCR reads; one entry per CDR3 protein. The top ten hold almost 0.095% of the sample, which has 150,000 to 200,000 distinct CDR3 sequences, less than 95% seen once. Sequencing of TCR beta was performed on blood CD8+ and CD4+ T cells. FACS enriched CD8+ TEMRA cells, while bulk CD8+ and CD4+ were negatively isolated. This entry belongs to a study of CD8 T cells in Susac syndrome. Study-wide points: The study recognized that the number of individuals in its TCR sequencing and HLA analysis was relatively small.

Trimming cost V 5 bases and J 7 bases; bases outside gene matches: 8. Germline CDR1 is SGHRS and CDR2 is YFSETQ. The CDR3 runs 15 residues. The sequenced material came from CD4+ T cells from PBMCs. This chain joins TRBV5-1 and TRBJ2-1; 11 nucleotides line up with TRBD2. The TCR sequence derives from a human donor with multiple sclerosis. CDR3 amino acids: CASRPILAGVNEQFF. DNA for the CDR3: TGCGCCAGCAGGCCCATACTAGCGGGAGTGAATGAGCAGTTCTTC.